This T cell receptor (beta chain) was documented in a study of spatial heterogeneity in lung cancer. The CDR3 covers 12 residues. V was shortened by 3 bases and J by 4 bases, with 6 bases between the two germline ends. Germline V gene data show CDR1 as SGHVS and CDR2 as FQNEAQ. This clonotype has just one count. In TCRdb, the 5' RACE reads were re-called with MiXCR into one record per CDR3 protein. The sample records 6,000 to 7,500 distinct CDR3 sequences, roughly 19% being singletons. Stated time point: sample taken at primary tumor resection. Unsorted whole RNA from tumor, nontumor lung or frozen PBMC underwent sequencing.

The sample consisted of PBMCs, taken at surgery. V is TRBV7-8 and J is TRBJ2-5; maybe TRBD1 (5 bases). The receptor was isolated from a female donor with early-stage non-small cell lung cancer. The CDR3 region has the DNA TGTGCCAGCAGCTTCAGGGCAGAGACCCAGTACTTC. Translation: CASSFRAETQYF.